This entry lists 4 T cell receptor beta chains sequenced from one sample in a study of control samples from healthy donors and cancer patients. TCRdb keeps only in-frame clones here, not all; method: immunoSEQ multiplex PCR. The sample has 100,000 to 120,000 clones, 70% to 90% seen once; the top ten hold approximately 3.7%. Sequenced sample: PBMCs. The receptors shown here come from a woman aged 60-70 years with lung cancer.

This sequence joins TRBV7-9 and TRBJ2-7; 14 bases map to TRBD2. V shed 5 bases, J shed 3 bases, and the junction held 6 bases outside the gene matches. Germline V gives CDR1 SEHNR, CDR2 FQNEAQ (reference sequence). This CDR3 comprises 16 residues. CDR3 DNA: TGTGCCAGCAGCGAGACTAGCGGGAGGGCCGTCTACGAGCAGTACTTC. Translated, it gives CASSETSGRAVYEQYF.

The CDR3 protein is CAISDYGLNTEAFF. The DNA of the CDR3 is TGTGCCATCAGTGACTACGGATTGAACACTGAAGCTTTCTTT. V usage is TRBV10-3 and J usage is TRBJ1-1; no definite D call. Deletions cut 3 bases from V and 0 bases from J, with 8 bases between. The CDR3 runs 14 residues. Germline values: CDR1 ENHRY, CDR2 SYGVKD.

The V gene is TRBV10-3, the J gene TRBJ1-6, with D possibly being TRBD1 (6 bases). Germline CDR1 and CDR2: ENHRY and SYGVKD. The CDR3 has 13 residues. V lost 4 bases to trimming and J lost 8 bases, with 9 bases between them. CDR3 sequence reads: CAISGQVDSPLHF. DNA of the CDR3: TGTGCCATCAGTGGACAGGTCGATTCACCCCTCCACTTT.

V gene TRBV4-1 combines with J gene TRBJ2-1; 8 bases fit TRBD2. Germline-derived CDR1 and CDR2 are MGHRA and YSYEKL. The V gene end was trimmed by 0 bases and the J gene end by 8 bases; junction bases not matched to a gene: 15. The CDR3 totals 18 residues. The CDR3 DNA sequence: TGCGCCAGCAGCCAAGATAGATGGGCCCAGACTAGCGTACATGAGCAGTTCTTC. This gives the protein CASSQDRWAQTSVHEQFF.